In this sample, the clone carrying this TCR beta chain turned up many times. Antigen specificity is unknown. These data are taken from a study of identical twins. cDNA molecules carried unique molecular identifiers, and template switching added a universal primer site. Each CDR3 protein is one row after TCRdb ran MiXCR on the 5' RACE reads. The table includes some 270,000 distinct CDR3 sequences, about 8% detected once. The CDR3 covers 14 residues. Unmatched junction bases numbered 7, after V lost 5 bases and J lost 5 bases. Looked up from germline, CDR1 is SEHNR and CDR2 is FQNEAQ (reference sequence). Study results and limitations: For out-of-frame beta sequences, excess twin sharing was weaker. High-abundance cord blood beta clonotypes had fewer insertions; memory repertoires showed none.

These same records also appear under a second study, on yellow fever vaccine responses in identical twins.

The source of this sequence is a woman under 30 in good health. This chain joins TRBV7-9 and TRBJ2-7, with 9 bases identical to TRBD1. Sequenced material: CD8+ T cells sorted from blood. DNA of the CDR3: TGTGCCAGCAGCGTGACAGGGGGGAATCACGAGCAGTACTTC. This translates into CASSVTGGNHEQYF. The whole variable domain, remainder taken from reference TRBV7-9 and TRBJ2-7, is DTGVSQNPRHKITKRGQNVTFRCDPISEHNRLYWYRQTLGQGPEFLTYFQNEAQLEKSRLLSDRFSAERPKGSFSTLEIQRTEQGDSAMYLCASSVTGGNHEQYFGPGTRLTVT.